This record looks at one T cell receptor (beta chain) sequence and its context. Its specificity is not known. CDR3 length: 16 residues. Germline CDR1 is PRHDT and CDR2 is FYEKMQ (reference sequence). V lost 5 bases, J lost 0 bases, and 16 bases lay in between. The data were taken from a study of T cell responses to AZD1222 COVID-19 vaccine. Study-level findings and limits: Spike-specific TCR breadth and depth were elevated following two AZD1222 doses. In the spike-specific TCR repertoire, nearly half reportedly target unmutated variant regions. CD4 TCRs covered the whole spike, strongest at regions 160-218 and 743-854.

Sequencing was performed with immunoSEQ multiplex PCR; in TCRdb, only in-frame clones are kept and a portion is missing. Of some 190,000 clones in the sample, about 94% were seen once. The genes are TRBV13 and TRBJ1-1, with D possibly matching TRBD1 (6 bases). Sequenced material: peripheral blood, taken 28 days after the second dose of the MenACWY control vaccine. This clonotype was obtained from an adult who received the MenACWY meningococcal vaccine as a control. The CDR3 loop reads CASSDRTVNMNTEAFF. In nucleotides, the CDR3 is TGTGCCAGCAGCGACCGGACAGTAAACATGAACACTGAAGCTTTCTTT.